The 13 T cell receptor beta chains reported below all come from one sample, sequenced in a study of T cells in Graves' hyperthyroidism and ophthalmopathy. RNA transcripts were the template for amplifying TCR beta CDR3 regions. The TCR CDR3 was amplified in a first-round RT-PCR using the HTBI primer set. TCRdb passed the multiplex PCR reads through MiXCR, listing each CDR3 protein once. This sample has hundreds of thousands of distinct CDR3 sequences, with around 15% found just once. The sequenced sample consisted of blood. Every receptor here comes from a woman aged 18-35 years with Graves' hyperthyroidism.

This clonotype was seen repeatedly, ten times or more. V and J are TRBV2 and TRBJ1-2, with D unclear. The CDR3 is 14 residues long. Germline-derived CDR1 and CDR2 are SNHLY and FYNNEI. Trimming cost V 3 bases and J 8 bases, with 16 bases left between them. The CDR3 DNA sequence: TGTGCCAGCAGTGACAGGCGCGATATGAGGGGCTACACCTTC. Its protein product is CASSDRRDMRGYTF.

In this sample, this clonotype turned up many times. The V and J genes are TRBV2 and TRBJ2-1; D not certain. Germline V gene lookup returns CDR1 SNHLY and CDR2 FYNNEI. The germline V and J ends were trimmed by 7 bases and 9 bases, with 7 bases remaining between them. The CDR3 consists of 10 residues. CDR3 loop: CASTLSEQFF. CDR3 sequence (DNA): TGTGCCAGCACCTTAAGTGAGCAGTTCTTC.

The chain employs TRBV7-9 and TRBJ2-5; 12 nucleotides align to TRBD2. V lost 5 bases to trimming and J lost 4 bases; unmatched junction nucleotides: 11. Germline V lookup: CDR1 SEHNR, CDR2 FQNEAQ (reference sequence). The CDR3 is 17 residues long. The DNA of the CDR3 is TGTGCCAGCAGCCCGAGGGGAACGACTAGCGGGAGAGAGACCCAGTACTTC. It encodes CASSPRGTTSGRETQYF.

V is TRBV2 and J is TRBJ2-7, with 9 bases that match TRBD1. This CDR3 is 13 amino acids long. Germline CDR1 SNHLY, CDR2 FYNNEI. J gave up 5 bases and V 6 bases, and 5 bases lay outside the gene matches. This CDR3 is CASRQGARDEQYF. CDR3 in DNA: TGTGCCAGCAGACAGGGGGCCCGGGACGAGCAGTACTTC.

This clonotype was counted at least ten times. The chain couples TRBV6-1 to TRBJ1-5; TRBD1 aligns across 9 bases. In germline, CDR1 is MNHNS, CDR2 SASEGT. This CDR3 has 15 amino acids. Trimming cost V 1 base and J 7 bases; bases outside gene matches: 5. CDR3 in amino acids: CASSEVGQGIQPQHF. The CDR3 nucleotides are TGTGCCAGCAGTGAAGTGGGACAGGGAATCCAGCCCCAGCATTTT.

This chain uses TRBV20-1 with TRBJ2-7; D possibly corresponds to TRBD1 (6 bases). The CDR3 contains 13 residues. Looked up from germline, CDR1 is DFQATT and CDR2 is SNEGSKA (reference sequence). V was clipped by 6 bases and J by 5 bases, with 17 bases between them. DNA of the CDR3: TGCAGTGCCCTGCCAGGGGCTCGGAACGAGCAGTACTTC. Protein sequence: CSALPGARNEQYF.

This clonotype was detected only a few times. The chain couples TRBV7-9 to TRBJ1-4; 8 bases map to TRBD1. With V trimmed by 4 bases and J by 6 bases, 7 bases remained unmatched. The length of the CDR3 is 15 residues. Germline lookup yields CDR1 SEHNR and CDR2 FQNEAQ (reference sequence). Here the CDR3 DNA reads TGTGCCAGCAGCTCTAGGGACAGGACGGATGAAAAACTGTTTTTT. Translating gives CASSSRDRTDEKLFF.

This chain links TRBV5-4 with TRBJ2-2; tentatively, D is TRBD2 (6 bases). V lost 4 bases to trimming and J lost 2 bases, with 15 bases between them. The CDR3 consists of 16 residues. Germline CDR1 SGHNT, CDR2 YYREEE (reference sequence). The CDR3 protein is CASSRGGSGNTGELFF. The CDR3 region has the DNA TGTGCCAGCAGCCGGGGAGGTAGCGGCAACACCGGGGAGCTGTTTTTT.

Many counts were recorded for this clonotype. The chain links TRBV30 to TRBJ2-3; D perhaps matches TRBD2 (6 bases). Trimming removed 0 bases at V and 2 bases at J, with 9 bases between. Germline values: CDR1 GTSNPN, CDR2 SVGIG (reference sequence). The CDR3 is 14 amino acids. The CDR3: CAWSVGGVTDTQYF. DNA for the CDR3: TGTGCCTGGAGTGTAGGAGGGGTCACAGATACGCAGTATTTT.

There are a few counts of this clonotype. CDR3 DNA: TGTGCCACCAGTGATTTGCGACAGGGAGGGGCAGAGACCCAGTACTTC. It translates to CATSDLRQGGAETQYF. The chain carries TRBV24-1 and TRBJ2-5; perhaps D is TRBD1 or TRBD2 (7 bases each). Germline V gene lookup returns CDR1 KGHDR and CDR2 SFDVKD. Between the trimmed V and J ends, which lost 0 bases and 4 bases, there was a span of 14 bases. The CDR3 covers 16 residues.

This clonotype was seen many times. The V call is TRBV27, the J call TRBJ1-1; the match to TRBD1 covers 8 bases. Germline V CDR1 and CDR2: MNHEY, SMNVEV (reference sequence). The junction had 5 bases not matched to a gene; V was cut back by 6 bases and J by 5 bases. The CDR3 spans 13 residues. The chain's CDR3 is CASRITGGTEAFF. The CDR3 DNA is TGTGCCAGCAGGATAACAGGGGGAACTGAAGCTTTCTTT.

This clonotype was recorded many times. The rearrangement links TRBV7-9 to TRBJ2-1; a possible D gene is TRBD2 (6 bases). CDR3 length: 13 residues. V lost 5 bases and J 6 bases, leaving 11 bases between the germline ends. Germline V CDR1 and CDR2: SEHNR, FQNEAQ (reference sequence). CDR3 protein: CASSAGTRNEQFF. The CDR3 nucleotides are TGTGCCAGCAGCGCGGGAACTCGCAATGAGCAGTTCTTC.

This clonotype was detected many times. The CDR3 bases are TGTGCCAGCAGTGTGAGTCTAGCGGGGGGCCCCACGGAGCTGTTTTTT. Translated: CASSVSLAGGPTELFF. The chain couples TRBV2 to TRBJ2-2; 11 bases fit TRBD2. The germline gives CDR1 SNHLY, CDR2 FYNNEI. V was clipped by 4 bases and J by 10 bases; unmatched bases: 11. This CDR3 is 16 amino acids long. Looking up the rest from reference TRBV2 and TRBJ2-2 gives the full variable domain: EPEVTQTPSHQVTQMGQEVILRCVPISNHLYFYWYRQILGQKVEFLVSFYNNEISEKSEIFDDQFSVERPDGSNFTLKIRSTKLEDSAMYFCASSVSLAGGPTELFFGEGSRLTVL.